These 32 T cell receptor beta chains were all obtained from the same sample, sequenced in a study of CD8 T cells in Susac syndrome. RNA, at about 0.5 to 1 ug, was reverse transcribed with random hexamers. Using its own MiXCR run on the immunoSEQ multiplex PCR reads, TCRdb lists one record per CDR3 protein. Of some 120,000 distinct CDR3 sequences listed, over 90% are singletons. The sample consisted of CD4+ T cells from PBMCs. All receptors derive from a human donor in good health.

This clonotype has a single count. Here the CDR3 reads CSVVRALNTEAFF. The CDR3 nucleotides are TGCAGCGTTGTACGGGCGCTGAACACTGAAGCTTTCTTT. The rearrangement links TRBV29-1 to TRBJ1-1; D remains unclear. The CDR3 is 13 residues long. CDR1 is SQVTM, CDR2 ANQGSEA, per germline. The V gene lost 4 bases and the J gene lost 0 bases, with 9 bases spanning the gap.

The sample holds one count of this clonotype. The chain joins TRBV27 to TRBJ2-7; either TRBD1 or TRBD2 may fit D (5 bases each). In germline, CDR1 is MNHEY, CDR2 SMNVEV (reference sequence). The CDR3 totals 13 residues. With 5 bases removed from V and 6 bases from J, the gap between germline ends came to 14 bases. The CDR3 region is CASSPGPGFEQYF. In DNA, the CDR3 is TGTGCCAGCAGTCCGGGACCGGGATTCGAGCAGTACTTC.

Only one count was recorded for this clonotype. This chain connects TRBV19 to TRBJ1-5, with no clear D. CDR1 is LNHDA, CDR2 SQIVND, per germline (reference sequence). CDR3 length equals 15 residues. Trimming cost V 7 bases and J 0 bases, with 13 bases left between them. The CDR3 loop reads CASNGQVNSNQPQHF. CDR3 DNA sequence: TGTGCCAGTAATGGGCAGGTTAATAGCAATCAGCCCCAGCATTTT.

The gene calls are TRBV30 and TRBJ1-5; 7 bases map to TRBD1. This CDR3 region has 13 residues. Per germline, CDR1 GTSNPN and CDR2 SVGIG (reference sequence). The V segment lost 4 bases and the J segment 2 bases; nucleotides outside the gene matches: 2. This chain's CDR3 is CAWTGQGNQPQHF. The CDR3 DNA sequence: TGTGCCTGGACTGGACAGGGCAATCAGCCCCAGCATTTT.

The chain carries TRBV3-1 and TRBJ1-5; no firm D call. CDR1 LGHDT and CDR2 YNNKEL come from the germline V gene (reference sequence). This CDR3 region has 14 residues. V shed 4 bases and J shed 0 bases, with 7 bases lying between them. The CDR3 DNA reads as TGTGCCAGCAGCCCCCTTTCTAGCAATCAGCCCCAGCATTTT. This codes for CASSPLSSNQPQHF.

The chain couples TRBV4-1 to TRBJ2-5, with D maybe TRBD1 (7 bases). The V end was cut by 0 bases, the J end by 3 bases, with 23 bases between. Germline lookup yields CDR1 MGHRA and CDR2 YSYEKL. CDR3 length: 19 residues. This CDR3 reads CASSQERVAGGTGEETQYF. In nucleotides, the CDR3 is TGCGCCAGCAGCCAAGAGCGGGTGGCAGGGGGTACGGGAGAAGAGACCCAGTACTTC.

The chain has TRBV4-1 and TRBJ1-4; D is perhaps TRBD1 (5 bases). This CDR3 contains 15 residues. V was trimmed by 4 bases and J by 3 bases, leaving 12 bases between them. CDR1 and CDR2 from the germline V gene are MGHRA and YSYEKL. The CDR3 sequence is CASSRDSAANEKLFF. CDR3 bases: TGCGCCAGCAGCCGAGACAGTGCGGCTAATGAAAAACTGTTTTTT.

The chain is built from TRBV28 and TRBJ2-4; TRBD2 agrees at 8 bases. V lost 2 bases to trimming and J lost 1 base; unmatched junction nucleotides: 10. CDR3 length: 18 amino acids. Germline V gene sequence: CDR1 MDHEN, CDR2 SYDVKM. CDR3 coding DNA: TGTGCCAGCAGTTTAAGTAGCGGGACCATGGGGGCCAAAAACATTCAGTACTTC. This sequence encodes CASSLSSGTMGAKNIQYF.

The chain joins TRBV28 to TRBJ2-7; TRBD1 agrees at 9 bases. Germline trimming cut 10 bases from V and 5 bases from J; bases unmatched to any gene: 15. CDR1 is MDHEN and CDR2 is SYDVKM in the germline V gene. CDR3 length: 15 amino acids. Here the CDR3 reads CATRVSGTGSHEQYF. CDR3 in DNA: TGTGCCACCAGAGTTTCCGGGACAGGGTCCCACGAGCAGTACTTC.

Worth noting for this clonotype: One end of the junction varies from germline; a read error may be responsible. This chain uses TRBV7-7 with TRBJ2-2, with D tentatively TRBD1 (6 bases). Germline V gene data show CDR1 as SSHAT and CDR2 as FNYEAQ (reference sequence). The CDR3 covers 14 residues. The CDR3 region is CASSSLQGSGELFF. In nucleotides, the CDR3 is TGTGCTAGCAGCTCCTTACAGGGTTCCGGGGAGCTGTTTTTT.

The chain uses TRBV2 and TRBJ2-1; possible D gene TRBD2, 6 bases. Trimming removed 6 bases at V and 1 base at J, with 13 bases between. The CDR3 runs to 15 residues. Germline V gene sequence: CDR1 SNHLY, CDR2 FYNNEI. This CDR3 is CASRRLVGSYNEQFF. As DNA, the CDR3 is TGTGCCAGCAGAAGACTAGTCGGATCCTACAATGAGCAGTTCTTC.

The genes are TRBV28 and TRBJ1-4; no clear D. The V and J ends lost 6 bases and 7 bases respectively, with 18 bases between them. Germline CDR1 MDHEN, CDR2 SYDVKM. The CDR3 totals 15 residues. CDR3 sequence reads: CASRGSGTEGEKLFF. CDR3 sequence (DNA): TGTGCCAGCAGAGGATCGGGCACCGAGGGTGAAAAACTGTTTTTT.

CDR3 amino acids: CASSLGPPTSTGELFF. Written as DNA, the CDR3 is TGCGCCAGCAGCTTGGGACCCCCCACCAGCACCGGGGAGCTGTTTTTT. The V call is TRBV5-1, the J call TRBJ2-2, with D unclear. Looked up from germline, CDR1 is SGHRS and CDR2 is YFSETQ. With 0 bases removed from V and 4 bases from J, the gap between germline ends came to 13 bases. This CDR3 is built from 16 residues.

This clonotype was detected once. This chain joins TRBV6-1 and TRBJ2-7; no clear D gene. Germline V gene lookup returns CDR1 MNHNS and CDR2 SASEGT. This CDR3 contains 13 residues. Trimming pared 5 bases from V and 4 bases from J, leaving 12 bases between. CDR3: CASSREGQYEQYF. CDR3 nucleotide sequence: TGTGCCAGCAGTCGCGAAGGGCAATACGAGCAGTACTTC.

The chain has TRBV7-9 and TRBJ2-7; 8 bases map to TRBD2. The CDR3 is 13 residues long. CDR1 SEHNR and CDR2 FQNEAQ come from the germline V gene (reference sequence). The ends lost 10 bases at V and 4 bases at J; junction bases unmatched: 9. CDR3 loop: CATGSGRSYEQYF. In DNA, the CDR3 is TGTGCCACAGGAAGCGGGAGATCTTACGAGCAGTACTTC.

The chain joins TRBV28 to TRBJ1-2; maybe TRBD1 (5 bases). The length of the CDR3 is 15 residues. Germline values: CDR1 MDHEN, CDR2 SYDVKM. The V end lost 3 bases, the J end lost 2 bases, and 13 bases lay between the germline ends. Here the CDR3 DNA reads TGTGCCAGCAGTTTCCTCATGGGACGGAACTATGGCTACACCTTC. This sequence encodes CASSFLMGRNYGYTF.

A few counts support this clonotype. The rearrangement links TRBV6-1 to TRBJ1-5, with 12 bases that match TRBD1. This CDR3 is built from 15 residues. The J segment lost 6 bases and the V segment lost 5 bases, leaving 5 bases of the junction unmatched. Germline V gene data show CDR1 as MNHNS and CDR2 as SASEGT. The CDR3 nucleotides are TGTGCCAGCAGTCGGGACAGGGGGCTGAGTCAGCCCCAGCATTTT. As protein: CASSRDRGLSQPQHF.

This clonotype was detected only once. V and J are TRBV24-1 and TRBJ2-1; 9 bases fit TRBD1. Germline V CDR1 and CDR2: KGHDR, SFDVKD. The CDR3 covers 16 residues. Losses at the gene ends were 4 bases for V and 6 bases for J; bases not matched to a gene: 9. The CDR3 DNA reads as TGTGCCACCAGTGACCCCGGGACAGGGATACCCAATGAGCAGTTCTTC. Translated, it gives CATSDPGTGIPNEQFF.

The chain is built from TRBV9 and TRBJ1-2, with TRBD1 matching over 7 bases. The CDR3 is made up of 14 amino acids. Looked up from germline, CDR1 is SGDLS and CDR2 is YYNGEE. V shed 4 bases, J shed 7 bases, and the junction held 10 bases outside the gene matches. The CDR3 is CASSRGGDGFGYTF. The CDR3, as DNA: TGTGCCAGCAGCCGAGGGGGCGATGGATTTGGCTACACCTTC.

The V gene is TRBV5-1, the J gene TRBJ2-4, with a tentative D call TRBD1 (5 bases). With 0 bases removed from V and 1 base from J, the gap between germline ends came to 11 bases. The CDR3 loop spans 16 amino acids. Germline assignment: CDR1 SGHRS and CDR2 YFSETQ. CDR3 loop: CASSLEGVGAKNIQYF. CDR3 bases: TGCGCCAGCAGCTTGGAAGGGGTTGGGGCCAAAAACATTCAGTACTTC.

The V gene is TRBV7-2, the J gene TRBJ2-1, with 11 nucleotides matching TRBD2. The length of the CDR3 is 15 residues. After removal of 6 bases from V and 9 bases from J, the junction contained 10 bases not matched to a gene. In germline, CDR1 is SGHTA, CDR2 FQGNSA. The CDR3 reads CASRDVAGGPIEQFF. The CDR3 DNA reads TGTGCCAGCAGAGACGTAGCGGGAGGGCCCATTGAGCAGTTCTTC.

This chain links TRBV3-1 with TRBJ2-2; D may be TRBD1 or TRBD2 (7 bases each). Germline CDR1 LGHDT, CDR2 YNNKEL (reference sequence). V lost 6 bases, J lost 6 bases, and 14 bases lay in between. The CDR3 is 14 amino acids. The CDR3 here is CASSHQGGSGELFF. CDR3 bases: TGTGCCAGCAGTCACCAGGGGGGGTCCGGGGAGCTGTTTTTT.

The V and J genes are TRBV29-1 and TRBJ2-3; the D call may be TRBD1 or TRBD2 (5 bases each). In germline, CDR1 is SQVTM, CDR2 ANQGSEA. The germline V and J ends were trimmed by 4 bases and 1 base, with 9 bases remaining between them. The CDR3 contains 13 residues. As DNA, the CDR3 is TGCAGCGTTGTTAGGGGAGGCACAGATACGCAGTATTTT. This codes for CSVVRGGTDTQYF.

The CDR3 DNA reads as TGCAGCGTTGATGGAGGGGGCTCCTACAATGAGCAGTTCTTC. It encodes CSVDGGGSYNEQFF. The chain employs TRBV29-1 and TRBJ2-1; tentatively, D is TRBD1 or TRBD2 (6 bases each). Germline assignment: CDR1 SQVTM and CDR2 ANQGSEA. The V and J ends lost 3 bases and 0 bases respectively, with 9 bases between them. This CDR3 contains 14 residues.

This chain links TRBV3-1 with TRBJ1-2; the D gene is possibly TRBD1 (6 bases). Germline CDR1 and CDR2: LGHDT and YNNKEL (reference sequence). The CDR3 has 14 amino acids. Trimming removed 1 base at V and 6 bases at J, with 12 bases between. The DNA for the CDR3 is TGTGCCAGCAGCCAAGCCGGGACACTGGATGGCTACACCTTC. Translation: CASSQAGTLDGYTF.

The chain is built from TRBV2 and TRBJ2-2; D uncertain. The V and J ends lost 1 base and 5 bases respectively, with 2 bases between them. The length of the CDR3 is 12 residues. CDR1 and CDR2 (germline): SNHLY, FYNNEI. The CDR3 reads CASSEGTGELFF. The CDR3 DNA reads TGTGCCAGCAGTGAAGGAACCGGGGAGCTGTTTTTT.

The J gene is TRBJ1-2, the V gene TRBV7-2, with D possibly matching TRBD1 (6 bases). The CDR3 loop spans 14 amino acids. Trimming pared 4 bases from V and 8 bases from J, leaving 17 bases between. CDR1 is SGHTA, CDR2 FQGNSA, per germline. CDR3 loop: CASSSAGARRGYTF. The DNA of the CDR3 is TGTGCCAGCAGCTCCGCAGGGGCCCGGAGGGGCTACACCTTC.

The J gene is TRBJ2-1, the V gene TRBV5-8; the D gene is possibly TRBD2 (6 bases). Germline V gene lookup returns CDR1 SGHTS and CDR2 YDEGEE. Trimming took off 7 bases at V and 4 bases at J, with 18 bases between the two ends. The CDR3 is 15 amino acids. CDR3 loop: CASPRRGSRYNEQFF. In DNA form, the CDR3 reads TGTGCCAGCCCTAGGAGGGGTAGCCGGTACAATGAGCAGTTCTTC.

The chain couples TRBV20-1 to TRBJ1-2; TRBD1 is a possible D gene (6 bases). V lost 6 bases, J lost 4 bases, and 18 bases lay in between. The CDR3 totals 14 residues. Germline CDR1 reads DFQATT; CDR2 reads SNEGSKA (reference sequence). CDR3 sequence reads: CSALGRSGAYGYTF. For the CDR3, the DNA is TGCAGTGCCCTTGGACGCTCGGGGGCCTATGGCTACACCTTC.

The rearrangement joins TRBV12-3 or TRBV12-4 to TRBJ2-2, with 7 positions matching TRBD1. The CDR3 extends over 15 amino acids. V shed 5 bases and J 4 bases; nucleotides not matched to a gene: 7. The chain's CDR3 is CASSLGTESTGELFF. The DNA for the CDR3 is TGTGCCAGCAGTCTAGGGACAGAGAGCACCGGGGAGCTGTTTTTT.

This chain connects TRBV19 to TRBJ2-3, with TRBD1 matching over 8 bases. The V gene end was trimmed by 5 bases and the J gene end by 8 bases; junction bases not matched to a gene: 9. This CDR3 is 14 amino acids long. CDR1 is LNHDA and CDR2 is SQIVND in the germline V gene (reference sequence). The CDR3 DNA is TGTGCCAGTAGTGCCAGGGGGCGAGAGACTACGCAGTATTTT. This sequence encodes CASSARGRETTQYF. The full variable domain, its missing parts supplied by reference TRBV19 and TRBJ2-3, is DGGITQSPKYLFRKEGQNVTLSCEQNLNHDAMYWYRQDPGQGLRLIYYSQIVNDFQKGDIAEGYSVSREKKESFPLTVTSAQKNPTAFYLCASSARGRETTQYFGPGTRLTVL.

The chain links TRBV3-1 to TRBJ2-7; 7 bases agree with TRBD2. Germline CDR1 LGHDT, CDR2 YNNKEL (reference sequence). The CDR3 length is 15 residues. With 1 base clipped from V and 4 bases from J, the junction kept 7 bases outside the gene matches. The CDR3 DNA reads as TGTGCCAGCAGCCAAGCGCCAGCGGGATCGTACGAGCAGTACTTC. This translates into CASSQAPAGSYEQYF.